Listed below are T cell receptor beta chains from one sample, sequenced in a study of blood T cell repertoires in COVID-19. Data came from immunoSEQ multiplex PCR; TCRdb stores just in-frame clones and leaves some out. The sample consists of fewer than 250,000 clones, around 80% of them appearing once. Input material: peripheral blood. The receptors derive from a man aged 55 to 70 with acute or convalescent COVID-19. Both conserved end residues are part of each CDR3. The D gene is left open where the match is weak. Where a row states a size, it is once, few, many or the class of an expanded clone; other rows omit it.

j_gene: TRBJ2-7; abundance: .; v_gene: TRBV2; d_gene: .; CDR3aa: CASGGQGAYEQYF; CDR3nt: TGTGCCAGCGGAGGGCAGGGAGCCTACGAGCAGTACTTC
j_gene: TRBJ2-1; abundance: .; v_gene: TRBV7-7; d_gene: .; CDR3aa: CASSSGNEQFF; CDR3nt: TGTGCCAGCAGCTCGGGCAATGAGCAGTTCTTC
j_gene: TRBJ1-2; abundance: .; v_gene: TRBV4-1; d_gene: .; CDR3aa: CASSQDQADRYTF; CDR3nt: TGCGCCAGCAGCCAAGATCAGGCAGACCGCTACACCTTC
j_gene: TRBJ2-1; abundance: once; v_gene: TRBV7-8; d_gene: .; CDR3aa: CASSLSHNEQFF; CDR3nt: TGTGCCAGCAGCTTGAGTCACAATGAGCAGTTCTTC
j_gene: TRBJ1-2; abundance: many; v_gene: TRBV12-3/TRBV12-4; d_gene: .; CDR3aa: CASSHRRIGGYTF; CDR3nt: TGTGCCAGCAGCCATAGGAGGATAGGCGGCTACACCTTC
j_gene: TRBJ2-3; abundance: .; v_gene: TRBV7-3; d_gene: TRBD2; CDR3aa: CASSLGLAGGADTQYF; CDR3nt: TGTGCCAGCAGCTTGGGACTAGCGGGAGGGGCAGATACGCAGTATTTT
j_gene: TRBJ1-3; abundance: .; v_gene: TRBV18; d_gene: TRBD1; CDR3aa: CASSGDRGSGNTIYF; CDR3nt: TGTGCCAGCTCGGGAGACAGGGGCTCTGGAAACACCATATATTTT
j_gene: TRBJ1-2; abundance: .; v_gene: TRBV12-3/TRBV12-4; d_gene: .; CDR3aa: CASSPLPDGYTF; CDR3nt: TGTGCCAGCAGTCCGCTTCCGGATGGCTACACCTTC
j_gene: TRBJ1-3; abundance: .; v_gene: TRBV6-5; d_gene: .; CDR3aa: CASSSSGGSGNTIYF; CDR3nt: TGTGCCAGCTCATCCTCCGGGGGAAGTGGAAACACCATATATTTT
j_gene: TRBJ2-2; abundance: .; v_gene: TRBV4-2; d_gene: .; CDR3aa: CASSQIESSDRLNTGELFF; CDR3nt: TGTGCCAGCAGCCAGATCGAATCCTCGGACAGATTGAACACCGGGGAGCTGTTTTTT
j_gene: TRBJ1-1; abundance: .; v_gene: TRBV5-1; d_gene: .; CDR3aa: CASSLGRGSMNTEAFF; CDR3nt: TGCGCCAGCAGCTTGGGTAGGGGATCCATGAACACTGAAGCTTTCTTT
j_gene: TRBJ2-1; abundance: .; v_gene: TRBV12-3/TRBV12-4; d_gene: .; CDR3aa: CASSEIYNEQFF; CDR3nt: TGTGCCAGCAGTGAGATATACAATGAGCAGTTCTTC
j_gene: TRBJ2-1; abundance: .; v_gene: TRBV5-1; d_gene: TRBD2; CDR3aa: CASSLAPGLAGATSYNEQFF; CDR3nt: TGCGCCAGCAGCTTGGCTCCGGGACTAGCGGGGGCGACGAGCTACAATGAGCAGTTCTTC
j_gene: TRBJ2-1; abundance: .; v_gene: TRBV3-1/TRBV3-2; d_gene: .; CDR3aa: CASSNGLFYNEQFF; CDR3nt: TGTGCCAGCAGCAATGGACTTTTTTACAATGAGCAGTTCTTC
j_gene: TRBJ2-2; abundance: .; v_gene: TRBV18; d_gene: .; CDR3aa: CASSVLSGSNTGELFF; CDR3nt: TGTGCCAGCTCAGTTCTTAGCGGATCGAACACCGGGGAGCTGTTTTTT
j_gene: TRBJ2-1; abundance: once; v_gene: TRBV25-1; d_gene: .; CDR3aa: CASSYQRATREQFF; CDR3nt: TGTGCCAGCAGTTACCAGCGGGCGACAAGGGAGCAGTTCTTC